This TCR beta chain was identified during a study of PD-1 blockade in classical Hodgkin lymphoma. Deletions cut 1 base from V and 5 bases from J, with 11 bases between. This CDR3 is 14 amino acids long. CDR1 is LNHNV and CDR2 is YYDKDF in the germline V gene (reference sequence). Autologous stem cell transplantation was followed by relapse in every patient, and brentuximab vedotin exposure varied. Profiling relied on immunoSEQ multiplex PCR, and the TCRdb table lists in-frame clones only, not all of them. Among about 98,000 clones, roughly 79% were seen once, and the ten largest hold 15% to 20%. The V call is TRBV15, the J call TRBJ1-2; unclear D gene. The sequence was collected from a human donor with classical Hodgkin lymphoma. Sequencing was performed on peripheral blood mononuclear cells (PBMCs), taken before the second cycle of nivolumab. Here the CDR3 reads CATSRGADEYGYTF. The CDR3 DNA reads TGTGCCACCAGCAGAGGGGCAGACGAATATGGCTACACCTTC.